This TCR beta chain emerged from a study of cytomegalovirus exposure and HLA in healthy donors. Study information: A prior analysis found roughly 110 million unique TCR beta sequences from around 180 million T cells. As released early, the data held roughly 85 million unique TCRs from HLA-typed donors. The Caucasian-associated ancestry cluster contained around four fifths of the roughly 370 genotyped donors.

General study findings and limits: The authors reported that TCR beta sequences could predict HLA-A and HLA-B alleles. These predictions were accurate for most subjects in the first cohort.

Primers: 60 Vbeta forward and 13 Jbeta reverse. Using immunoSEQ multiplex PCR, the repertoire was profiled, and TCRdb retains in-frame clones only, with some absent. The sample lists about 160,000 clones; over 75% were seen once. Comments on this clone: Its antigen remains unidentified.

The V gene end was trimmed by 6 bases and the J gene end by 6 bases; junction bases not matched to a gene: 8. Looked up from germline, CDR1 is MNHNS and CDR2 is SASEGT. This CDR3 spans 14 amino acids. This clonotype originated in a woman aged 50 to 60 in good health and CMV-seropositive. Material for sequencing was PBMCs. The genes are TRBV6-1 and TRBJ2-7, with TRBD1 identical over 10 bases. CDR3 sequence: CASSPRQGASEQYF. The CDR3 coding sequence is TGTGCCAGCAGCCCCCGACAGGGGGCGTCCGAGCAGTACTTC.